This T cell receptor beta chain stems from a study of T cells in Graves' hyperthyroidism and ophthalmopathy. The study's findings and limits: Most clonotypes that expanded in the thyroid above 0.001 also showed up in blood.

J gave up 5 bases and V 6 bases, and 9 bases lay outside the gene matches. Germline values: CDR1 MNHNS, CDR2 SASEGT. The CDR3 is 15 amino acids. Note on this clonotype: Its specificity is not known.

TCR beta CDR3 sequences were amplified from RNA transcripts. Researchers ran a first-round RT-PCR on the TCR CDR3 using the HTBI primer set. TCRdb independently ran MiXCR on the multiplex PCR reads; one entry per CDR3 protein. The table records 500,000 to 650,000 distinct CDR3 sequences, about 14% of them present only once. With duration under 3 months, ophthalmopathy was active: Clinical Activity Score at least 3, NOSPECS at least 4. Cells are PBMCs isolated from around 9.4 ml of fresh blood. The J gene is TRBJ2-2, the V gene TRBV6-1; 7 nucleotides match TRBD1. The sequencing input was blood. The sequence derives from a woman in her fifties or sixties with Graves' ophthalmopathy. The CDR3 DNA reads as TGTGCCAGCAGCCCCGGGACAGTCTCGACCGGGGAGCTGTTTTTT. This encodes CASSPGTVSTGELFF.